This T cell receptor (beta chain) was documented in a study of T cells in Graves' hyperthyroidism and ophthalmopathy. Authors of the study amplified TCR beta CDR3 regions from RNA transcripts. The study used the HTBI primer set for a first-round RT-PCR of the TCR CDR3. TCRdb used MiXCR to reprocess the multiplex PCR reads, holding one entry per CDR3 protein. The sample includes 600,000 to 700,000 distinct CDR3 sequences, roughly 15% seen only once; the top ten take about 4.5%. In this sample, this clonotype turned up many times. Germline V gene sequence: CDR1 MNHEY, CDR2 SVGEGT. The CDR3 length is 12 residues. Trimming shortened V by 6 bases and J by 2 bases, and 8 bases separated the two germline ends.

The gene calls are TRBV6-2 or TRBV6-3 and TRBJ2-7; D remains unclear. The sequence came from a woman between 35 and 50 years old with Graves' ophthalmopathy. The specimen sequenced was blood. The CDR3 here is CASSQDPYEQYF. The DNA for the CDR3 is TGTGCCAGCAGCCAGGACCCCTACGAGCAGTACTTC.